This entry lists 30 T cell receptor beta chains sequenced from one sample in a study of blood T cell repertoires in COVID-19. Method: immunoSEQ multiplex PCR; TCRdb's copy keeps in-frame clones and lacks some. Of fewer than 40,000 clones detected, roughly nine tenths appear once; the ten largest clones hold about 4.9%. The sequencing input was peripheral blood. The receptors were gathered from a human donor in a cohort sampled during active COVID-19.

This chain links TRBV6-6 with TRBJ2-7; 8 nucleotides align to TRBD2. The CDR3 has 13 amino acids. The germline CDR1 and CDR2 sequences are MNHNY and SVGAGI (reference sequence). The CDR3 sequence is CASSYSVLAGLNV. DNA of the CDR3: TGTGCCAGCAGTTACTCGGTGCTAGCGGGTTTGAACGTC.

The chain joins TRBV2 to TRBJ1-1; TRBD1 aligns across 7 bases. V lost 8 bases, J lost 7 bases, and 13 bases stayed unmatched. The CDR3 runs 14 residues. CDR1 SNHLY and CDR2 FYNNEI come from the germline V gene. The CDR3 sequence is CASGDRAWADEAFF. CDR3 coding DNA: TGTGCCAGCGGCGACAGGGCGTGGGCCGATGAAGCTTTCTTT.

The chain combines TRBV7-2 with TRBJ2-1; TRBD2 might be the D (5 bases). This CDR3 region has 17 residues. CDR1 and CDR2 from the germline V gene are SGHTA and FQGNSA. Trimming cost V 1 base and J 0 bases, with 13 bases left between them. The CDR3 DNA follows: TGTGCCAGCAGCTTAGACCTAGCCTCGATCTCCTACAATGAGCAGTTCTTC. Translating gives CASSLDLASISYNEQFF.

V and J are TRBV3-1 (or the pseudogene TRBV3-2) and TRBJ2-4, with 8 bases matching TRBD2. CDR1 LGHDT and CDR2 YNNKEL come from the germline V gene (reference sequence). Trimming removed 3 bases from V and 3 bases from J; junction bases left unmatched: 4. The CDR3 is 15 amino acids. The CDR3 DNA is TGTGCCAGCAGCCAGCTAGCGGGCAACAAAAACATTCAGTACTTC. Amino acid sequence: CASSQLAGNKNIQYF.

The rearrangement links TRBV25-1 to TRBJ2-7; D gene unclear. The length of the CDR3 is 15 residues. Germline V gene sequence: CDR1 MGHDK, CDR2 SYGVNS. V lost 2 bases and J lost 3, with 14 bases in between. The CDR3 loop is CASSEQMQACYEQYV. In DNA form, the CDR3 reads TGTGCCAGCAGTGAACAGATGCAGGCATGCTACGAGCAGTACGTC.

This rearrangement joins TRBV11-2 to TRBJ1-4; 7 bases agree with TRBD1. The germline V gene has CDR1 SGHAT and CDR2 FQNNGV. This CDR3 has 16 amino acids. V was pared by 4 bases and J by 8 bases, with 13 bases of the junction left unmatched. CDR3 amino acids: CASSWTGQIGGEKLFF. CDR3 nucleotide sequence: TGTGCCAGCAGCTGGACAGGACAGATTGGAGGGGAAAAACTGTTTTTT. Supplemented by reference TRBV11-2 and TRBJ1-4, the full variable domain reads EAGVAQSPRYKIIEKRQSVAFWCNPISGHATLYWYQQILGQGPKLLIQFQNNGVVDDSQLPKDRFSAERLKGVDSTLKIQPAKLEDSAVYLCASSWTGQIGGEKLFFGSGTQLSVL.

The sample holds one count of this clone. V is TRBV18 and J is TRBJ2-1; D uncertain. The length of the CDR3 is 12 residues. CDR1 is KGHSH and CDR2 is LQKENI in the germline V gene. Deletions cut 5 bases from V and 10 bases from J, with 12 bases between. CDR3 region: CASSFLSWEQFF. CDR3 nucleotide sequence: TGTGCCAGCTCATTCCTATCCTGGGAGCAGTTCTTC. Drawing the rest from reference TRBV18 and TRBJ2-1, the complete variable domain is NAGVMQNPRHLVRRRGQEARLRCSPMKGHSHVYWYRQLPEEGLKFMVYLQKENIIDESGMPKERFSAEFPKEGPSILRIQQVVRGDSAAYFCASSFLSWEQFFGPGTRLTVL.

The chain has TRBV3-1 (or the pseudogene TRBV3-2) and TRBJ2-5, with 8 bases matching TRBD1. The CDR3 runs 17 residues. The ends lost 4 bases at V and 5 bases at J; junction bases unmatched: 15. The germline V gene has CDR1 LGHDT and CDR2 YNNKEL (reference sequence). CDR3 protein: CASSPQATGAQWETQYF. CDR3 DNA sequence: TGTGCCAGCAGCCCCCAAGCGACAGGGGCCCAATGGGAGACCCAGTACTTC.

This rearrangement joins TRBV7-2 to TRBJ1-2; 9 bases map to TRBD1. The J segment lost 4 bases and the V segment lost 5 bases, leaving 8 bases of the junction unmatched. Germline CDR1 SGHTA, CDR2 FQGNSA. This CDR3 has 15 amino acids. The CDR3 region is CASSPGTGTLYGYTF. The CDR3 DNA sequence: TGTGCCAGCAGCCCCGGGACAGGGACCCTCTATGGCTACACCTTC.

The J gene is TRBJ1-1, the V gene TRBV6-5; 8 bases fit TRBD1. Germline values: CDR1 MNHEY, CDR2 SVGAGI. The CDR3 consists of 13 residues. V lost 6 bases, J lost 8 bases, and 8 bases stayed unmatched. CDR3 coding DNA: TGTGCCAGCAGGACAACAGGGGGGGGAGAAGCTTTCTTT. This sequence encodes CASRTTGGGEAFF.

CDR3: CASSFGVLSSYNEQFF. Written as DNA, the CDR3 is TGTGCCAGCAGCTTCGGAGTTTTGAGCTCCTACAATGAGCAGTTCTTC. The chain combines TRBV11-2 with TRBJ2-1; no definite D call. V was pared by 3 bases and J by 0 bases, with 12 bases between. This CDR3 has 16 amino acids. The V gene's germline CDR1 is SGHAT and CDR2 FQNNGV.

The chain couples TRBV15 to TRBJ1-6, with 7 bases identical to TRBD1. Germline lookup yields CDR1 LNHNV and CDR2 YYDKDF (reference sequence). CDR3 length: 15 amino acids. V was clipped by 1 base and J by 7 bases; unmatched bases: 4. In DNA form, the CDR3 reads TGTGCCACCAGCAGAGTAGGGACAGCGAATTCACCCCTCCACTTT. Its translation: CATSRVGTANSPLHF.

The genes are TRBV6-6 and TRBJ2-3; tentative D call: TRBD2 (7 bases). Germline V CDR1 and CDR2: MNHNY, SVGAGI (reference sequence). The CDR3 loop spans 15 amino acids. V was cut by 4 bases and J by 5 bases, with 16 bases left in between. The CDR3 DNA sequence: TGTGCCAGCAGTTCCTGGGGAGGGGGGGGAGATACGCAGTATTTT. It yields the protein CASSSWGGGGDTQYF.

This clone was picked up one time. The chain combines TRBV29-1 with TRBJ1-5; D gene ambiguous. Trimming removed 7 bases at V and 7 bases at J, with 14 bases between. The CDR3 has 12 amino acids. Germline V gene data show CDR1 as SQVTM and CDR2 as ANQGSEA. The CDR3 DNA is TGCAGCGGAGGAGGGCCGGGACAGCCCCAGCATTTT. This sequence encodes CSGGGPGQPQHF.

The chain links TRBV9 to TRBJ2-7; maybe TRBD1 (6 bases). The CDR3 spans 12 residues. Germline V gene sequence: CDR1 SGDLS, CDR2 YYNGEE. V was shortened by 4 bases and J by 3 bases, with 8 bases between the two germline ends. The CDR3 coding sequence is TGTGCCAGCAGCACCAGGGGCTACGAGCAGTACGTC. Translated: CASSTRGYEQYV.

The chain recombines TRBV9 with TRBJ1-2; D remains unclear. Trimming took off 4 bases at V and 8 bases at J, with 9 bases between the two ends. The CDR3 runs to 11 residues. Germline V gives CDR1 SGDLS, CDR2 YYNGEE. CDR3 sequence: CASSPGIGYTF. DNA for the CDR3: TGTGCCAGCAGCCCCGGGATCGGCTACACCTTC.

This clone came up once. The chain uses TRBV6-5 and TRBJ2-5; weak D call: TRBD1 (5 bases). The CDR3 totals 15 residues. Germline-derived CDR1 and CDR2 are MNHEY and SVGAGI. Trimming removed 7 bases at V and 7 bases at J, with 22 bases between. The CDR3 DNA sequence: TGTGCCAGCAAGTCAAGCACAGGTCGAAGGGTGACCCAGTACTTC. Its protein product is CASKSSTGRRVTQYF.

This sequence joins TRBV7-6 and TRBJ1-1, with 9 bases lining up with TRBD1. CDR3 length equals 16 residues. Germline loops: CDR1 SGHVS, CDR2 FNYEAQ. V lost 0 bases and J lost 1; bases outside the gene matches: 3. CDR3 nucleotide sequence: TGTGCCAGCAGCTTAGCGCCGGGACAGGGGAACACTGAAGCTTTCTTT. This translates into CASSLAPGQGNTEAFF.

The chain is built from TRBV3-1 (or the pseudogene TRBV3-2) and TRBJ2-3; TRBD2 matches 12 bases. Germline CDR1 LGHDT, CDR2 YNNKEL (reference sequence). V was pared by 3 bases and J by 5 bases, with 6 bases of the junction left unmatched. This CDR3 contains 16 residues. The CDR3 DNA follows: TGTGCCAGCAGCCAGACTAGCGGGGGAATAAGAGATACGCAGTATTTT. This sequence encodes CASSQTSGGIRDTQYF.

This rearrangement joins TRBV5-6 to TRBJ1-2; 7 bases match TRBD1. CDR1 is SGHDT and CDR2 is YYEEEE in the germline V gene. Trimming cost V 1 base and J 3 bases; bases outside gene matches: 3. This CDR3 region has 14 residues. As DNA, the CDR3 is TGTGCCAGCAGCTTGTATGACAGGGACTATGGCTACACCTTC. It encodes CASSLYDRDYGYTF.

The gene calls are TRBV5-4 and TRBJ2-5; possible D gene TRBD2, 7 bases. V lost 3 bases and J 5 bases, leaving 20 bases between the germline ends. The CDR3 is made up of 16 amino acids. In germline, CDR1 is SGHNT, CDR2 YYREEE (reference sequence). CDR3 nucleotides: TGTGCCAGCAGCTCCGGGGGGCCCGACCCCAGTGAGACCCAGTACTTC. It translates to CASSSGGPDPSETQYF.

This chain connects TRBV19 to TRBJ1-5; perhaps TRBD1 as D (5 bases). The CDR3 spans 17 residues. The V gene's germline CDR1 is LNHDA and CDR2 SQIVND (reference sequence). Trimming left V 3 bases short and J 1 base short, with 16 bases between. The CDR3, as DNA: TGTGCCAGTAGTATTCGTACAGGCGGAGGGAGCAATCAGCCCCAGCATTTT. It is translated as CASSIRTGGGSNQPQHF.

This rearrangement joins TRBV9 to TRBJ2-5; D possibly corresponds to TRBD2 (5 bases). V lost 1 base to trimming and J lost 4 bases, with 11 bases between them. Germline CDR1 reads SGDLS; CDR2 reads YYNGEE. There are 14 residues in the CDR3. The CDR3 protein is CASSVMREGETQYF. The CDR3 nucleotides read TGTGCCAGCAGCGTAATGAGAGAGGGAGAGACCCAGTACTTC.

This clone was seen a single time. V gene TRBV2 combines with J gene TRBJ1-6; D unclear. Per the germline V gene, CDR1 is SNHLY and CDR2 is FYNNEI. Trimming took 7 bases from V and 9 from J, leaving 10 bases between them. The CDR3 covers 12 residues. In DNA form, the CDR3 reads TGTGCCAGCACCAGTACCCCTTCACCCCTCCACTTT. Its translation: CASTSTPSPLHF.

The chain joins TRBV2 to TRBJ1-3; tentatively, D is TRBD1 (6 bases). V lost 5 bases and J 0 bases, leaving 14 bases between the germline ends. The germline V gene encodes CDR1 SNHLY and CDR2 FYNNEI. CDR3 length: 16 amino acids. The CDR3 region is CASSTGQLLSGNTIYF. CDR3 in DNA: TGTGCCAGCAGTACCGGACAGTTACTCTCTGGAAACACCATATATTTT.

The chain is built from TRBV7-9 and TRBJ2-3, with 8 bases aligning to TRBD2. The length of the CDR3 is 16 residues. CDR1 is SEHNR, CDR2 FQNEAQ, per germline (reference sequence). V was pared by 2 bases and J by 2 bases, with 6 bases of the junction left unmatched. The CDR3 region is CASSLSSGAPTDTQYF. The DNA of the CDR3 is TGTGCCAGCAGCTTAAGTAGCGGGGCCCCCACAGATACGCAGTATTTT.

The chain recombines TRBV5-5 with TRBJ2-2; TRBD2 is a possible D gene (5 bases). Germline loops: CDR1 SGHKS, CDR2 YYEKEE (reference sequence). Trimming took 3 bases from V and 10 from J, leaving 13 bases between them. This CDR3 comprises 13 residues. The DNA of the CDR3 is TGTGCCAGCAGCTCGCTGAGGGATATGGAGCTGTTTTTT. It codes for CASSSLRDMELFF.

The rearrangement joins TRBV19 to TRBJ2-2; 9 nucleotides agree with TRBD1. J gave up 4 bases and V 4 bases, and 13 bases lay outside the gene matches. The CDR3 spans 18 residues. Germline V lookup: CDR1 LNHDA, CDR2 SQIVND (reference sequence). CDR3: CASSNRDRATRGTGELFF. Written as DNA, the CDR3 is TGTGCCAGTAGTAATCGGGACAGGGCCACCCGAGGCACCGGGGAGCTGTTTTTT.

The J gene is TRBJ2-1, the V gene TRBV2; 7 nucleotides agree with TRBD1. This CDR3 has 15 residues. Germline V gene lookup returns CDR1 SNHLY and CDR2 FYNNEI. V lost 5 bases, J lost 1 base, and 5 bases stayed unmatched. The CDR3 region is CASSYGQASYNEQFF. CDR3 DNA sequence: TGTGCCAGCAGTTACGGACAGGCGTCCTACAATGAGCAGTTCTTC.

V is TRBV6-6 and J is TRBJ2-5; D is undetermined. The germline gives CDR1 MNHNY, CDR2 SVGAGI (reference sequence). The ends were cut back, 6 bases at V and 7 bases at J, with 15 bases in the middle. The CDR3 loop spans 13 amino acids. The CDR3 DNA reads TGTGCCAGCAGCCTCGACTCCGTCGGGACCCAGTACTTC. It codes for CASSLDSVGTQYF.